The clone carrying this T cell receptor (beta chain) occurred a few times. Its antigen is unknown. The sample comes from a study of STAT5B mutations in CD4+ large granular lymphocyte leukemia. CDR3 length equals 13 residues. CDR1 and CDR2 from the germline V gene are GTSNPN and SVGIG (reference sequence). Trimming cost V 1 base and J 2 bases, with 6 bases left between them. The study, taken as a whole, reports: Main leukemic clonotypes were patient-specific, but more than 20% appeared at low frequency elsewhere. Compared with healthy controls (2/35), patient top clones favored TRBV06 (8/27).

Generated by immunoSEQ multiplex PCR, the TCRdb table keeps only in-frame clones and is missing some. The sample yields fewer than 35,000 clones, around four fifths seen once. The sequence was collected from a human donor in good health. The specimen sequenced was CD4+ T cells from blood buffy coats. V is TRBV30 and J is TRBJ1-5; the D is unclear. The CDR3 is CAWSGGRNQPQHF. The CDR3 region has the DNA TGTGCCTGGAGTGGAGGACGCAATCAGCCCCAGCATTTT.